This TCR beta chain was observed in a study of blood T cell repertoires in COVID-19. Overall study: T cells, B-cell-depleted T cells, or PBMCs supplied cDNA or gDNA.

Original analysis: Reference gene primer amplification yielded estimated nucleated cell counts. Here immunoSEQ multiplex PCR was the method, and the copy in TCRdb shows in-frame clones only, minus some. Clone size and V and J calls were adopted from that table, with D and trimming inferred from the DNA. This table holds about 490,000 clones, 80% to 90% found once. The sample holds a few counts of this clone. Per germline, CDR1 LGHNA and CDR2 YNFKEQ. There are 14 residues in the CDR3. The V end was cut by 5 bases, the J end by 2 bases, with 13 bases between. This clonotype was obtained from a human donor in a cohort sampled during active COVID-19. The source material was peripheral blood. The V call is TRBV4-2, the J call TRBJ2-7; D is perhaps TRBD2 (6 bases). The CDR3 reads CASSSGDPPYEQYF. DNA of the CDR3: TGTGCCAGCAGCTCGGGGGACCCTCCCTACGAGCAGTACTTC.